This T cell receptor beta chain was identified during a study of CD8+ T cells in alopecia areata. Germline CDR1 and CDR2: SQVTM and ANQGSEA. The CDR3 runs to 15 residues. Details on this clone: Compared with germline, one end of the junction differs, possibly owing to a read error.

In each case, RNA was isolated and then reverse transcribed into cDNA as the sequencing template. Profiling relied on immunoSEQ multiplex PCR, and the TCRdb table lists in-frame clones only, not all of them. The data show 70,000 or so clones, under 75% seen once. This TCR came from a human donor with alopecia areata. This sample comprised CD8+ T cells sorted from blood, obtained at week 0. V gene TRBV29-1 combines with J gene TRBJ2-6, with D perhaps assigned TRBD1 or TRBD2 (5 bases each). The CDR3 sequence is CSSGTESSGAIVLTF. CDR3 sequence (DNA): TGCAGCTCCGGGACGGAGAGCTCTGGGGCCATCGTCCTGACTTTC.